This T cell receptor (beta chain) was captured by sequencing in a study of blood T cell repertoires in COVID-19. For the study at large: COVID-19 samples collected from the United States, Italy and Spain covered acute and convalescent phases.

Authors' analysis steps: Estimates of nucleated cell counts were drawn from the amplification of reference gene primers. The data were produced by immunoSEQ multiplex PCR, yet TCRdb's version contains in-frame clones alone and is incomplete. That table gives V, J and clone size, and the DNA gave D and trimming. This table holds 100,000 to 150,000 clones, 75% to 90% found once. The V gene's germline CDR1 is SGHDT and CDR2 YYEEEE. The ends were cut back, 0 bases at V and 3 bases at J, with 10 bases in the middle. The CDR3 has 14 residues. The TCR comes from a human donor in a cohort sampled during active COVID-19. The rearrangement joins TRBV5-6 to TRBJ2-7; maybe TRBD2 (6 bases). What was sequenced was peripheral blood. This chain's CDR3 is CASSLVADFYEQYF. DNA for the CDR3: TGTGCCAGCAGCTTGGTAGCGGATTTCTACGAGCAGTACTTC.